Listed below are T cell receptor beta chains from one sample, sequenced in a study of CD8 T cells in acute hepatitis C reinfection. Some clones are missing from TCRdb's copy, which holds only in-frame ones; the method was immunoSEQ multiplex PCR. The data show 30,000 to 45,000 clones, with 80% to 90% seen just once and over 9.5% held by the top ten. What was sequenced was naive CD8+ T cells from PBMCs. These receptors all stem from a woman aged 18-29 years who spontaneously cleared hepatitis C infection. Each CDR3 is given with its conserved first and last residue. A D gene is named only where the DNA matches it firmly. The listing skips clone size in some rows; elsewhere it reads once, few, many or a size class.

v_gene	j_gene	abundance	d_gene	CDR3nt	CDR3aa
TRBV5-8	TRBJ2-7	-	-	TGTGCCAGCAGCGTAAACCACTACAGGTCCCTTTTCTACGAGCAGTACTTC	CASSVNHYRSLFYEQYF
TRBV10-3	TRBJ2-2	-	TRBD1	TGTGCCATCAGTGACCCGGGACAGGGGGCCGGGGAGCTGTTTTTT	CAISDPGQGAGELFF
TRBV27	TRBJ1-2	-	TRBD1	TGTGCCAGCAGTTTAGGGGATGGGACAGGACATAATGGCTACACCTTC	CASSLGDGTGHNGYTF
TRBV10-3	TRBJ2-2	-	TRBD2	TGTGCCGTACTAGCGGGTGTCCGGGAGCTGTTTTTT	CAVLAGVRELFF
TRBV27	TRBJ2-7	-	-	TGTGCCAGCAGCTATGACCCTCCGGACGGCGTCCGTTACGAGCAGTACTTC	CASSYDPPDGVRYEQYF
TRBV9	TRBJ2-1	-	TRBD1	TGTGCCAGCAGCATCCGGGACAGGACGTATGAGCAGTTCTTC	CASSIRDRTYEQFF
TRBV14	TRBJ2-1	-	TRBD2	TGTGCCAGCAGCCAGGGGAGCGGGAGTTATTACAATGAGCAGTTCTTC	CASSQGSGSYYNEQFF
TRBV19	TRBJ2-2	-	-	TGTGCCAGTAGTATAAGAGTTAGCGCCGGGGAGCTGTTTTTT	CASSIRVSAGELFF
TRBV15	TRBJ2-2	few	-	TGTGCCACCAGCAGAATACGGGACTCCGGGGAGCTGTTTTTT	CATSRIRDSGELFF
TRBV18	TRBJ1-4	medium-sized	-	TGTGCCAGCTCACCCTACTTATTTGTGCCCGGATTGGGTGAAAAACTGTTTTTT	CASSPYLFVPGLGEKLFF
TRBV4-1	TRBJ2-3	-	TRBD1	TGCGCCAGCAGCCAAGCCGGACAGGGGGGAGGCACAGATACGCAGTATTTT	CASSQAGQGGGTDTQYF
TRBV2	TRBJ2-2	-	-	TGTGCCAGGAACGAGGGAAACACCGGGGAGCTGTTTTTT	CARNEGNTGELFF
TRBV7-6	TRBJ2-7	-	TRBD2	TGTGCCAGCAGCCCTAACCTAGCGGGAGGGAGGAACGAGCAGTACTTC	CASSPNLAGGRNEQYF
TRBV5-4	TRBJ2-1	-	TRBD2	TGTGCCAGCAGCCCCGGGACTAGCGATTGGAATGAGCAGTTCTTC	CASSPGTSDWNEQFF
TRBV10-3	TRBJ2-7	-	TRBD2	TGTGCCATCAAACAAGGGCCTAGCGGCTCCTACGAGCAGTACTTC	CAIKQGPSGSYEQYF
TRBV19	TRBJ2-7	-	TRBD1	TGTGCCAGTAGGGGCCCCGGGACAGAGCGGAAGGTCGCCTACGAGCAGTACTTC	CASRGPGTERKVAYEQYF
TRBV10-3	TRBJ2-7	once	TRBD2	TGTGCCATCAGTGAGTCGGGACTAGGAGCCTACGAGCAGTACTTC	CAISESGLGAYEQYF
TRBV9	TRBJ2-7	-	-	TGTGCCAGCAGCGAAGATGAAGGATCGGGCCCCGAGCAGTACTTC	CASSEDEGSGPEQYF
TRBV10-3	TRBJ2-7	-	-	TGTGCCATCAGCCCGACAGATCCGAGCTACGAGCAGTACTTC	CAISPTDPSYEQYF
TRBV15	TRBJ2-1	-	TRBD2	TGTGCCACCAGCAGAGATGGGACTAGCGGGGTCCCAGGTCATGAGCAGTTCTTC	CATSRDGTSGVPGHEQFF
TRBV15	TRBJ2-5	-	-	TGTGCCACCAGCAGAGACTATAGACTAGAGAAGGCGACCCAGTACTTC	CATSRDYRLEKATQYF
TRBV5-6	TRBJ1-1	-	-	TGTGCCAGCAGCCTAGACGAGATGAACACTGAAGCTTTCTTT	CASSLDEMNTEAFF
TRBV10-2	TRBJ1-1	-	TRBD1	TGCGCCACCAGGACAGGGCACACTGAAGCTTTCTTT	CATRTGHTEAFF
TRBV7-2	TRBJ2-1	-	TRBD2	TGTGCCAGCAGCTTGGTGGGACTAGCGTTGAATGAGCAGTTCTTC	CASSLVGLALNEQFF
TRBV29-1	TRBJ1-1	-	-	TGCAGCGTTGAATCGGGCGTCGACACTGAAGCTTTCTTT	CSVESGVDTEAFF
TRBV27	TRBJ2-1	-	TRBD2	TGTGCCAGCAGTTTACTAGCGGAGTACAATGAGCAGTTCTTC	CASSLLAEYNEQFF
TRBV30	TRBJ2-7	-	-	TGTGCCTGGAGGGACACCTACGAGCAGTACTTC	CAWRDTYEQYF
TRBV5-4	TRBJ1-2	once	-	TGTGCCAGCAGCTTGGCCTCAGGGGAAGCCTATGGCTACACCTTC	CASSLASGEAYGYTF
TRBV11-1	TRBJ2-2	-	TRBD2	TGTGCCAGCAGCCTTCCGGGACTAGGAACCGGGGAGCTGTTTTTT	CASSLPGLGTGELFF
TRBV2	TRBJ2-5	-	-	TGTGCCAGCAGTGAGGCTCTCCAAGAGACCCAGTACTTC	CASSEALQETQYF
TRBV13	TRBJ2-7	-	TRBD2	TGTGCCAGCAGCCATAGGGGACTAGGTTTCTACGAGCAGTACTTC	CASSHRGLGFYEQYF
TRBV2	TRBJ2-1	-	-	TGTGCCAGCAGGACCAGGGTGGCGGGGTCCCCCTACAATGAGCAGTTCTTC	CASRTRVAGSPYNEQFF
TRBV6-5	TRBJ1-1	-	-	TGTGCCAGCAGTTACTTTGGGGGCAGTAACACTGAAGCTTTCTTT	CASSYFGGSNTEAFF
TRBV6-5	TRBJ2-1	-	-	TGTGCCAGCAGTTCTCCCGGTGTATACAGGGACAATGAGCAGTTCTTC	CASSSPGVYRDNEQFF
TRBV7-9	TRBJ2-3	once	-	TGTGCCAGCAGCTTATCCGGAGATACGCAGTATTTT	CASSLSGDTQYF